One and the same sample provided the 2 T cell receptor beta chains below, sequenced in a study of CD8 T cells in ankylosing spondylitis. One entry per CDR3 protein, called by TCRdb with MiXCR from the 5' RACE reads. The sample lists 7,500 to 10,000 distinct CDR3 sequences; approximately 5.9% were seen once. Material for sequencing was blood, either unsorted or a sorted T cell fraction (not recorded which). These receptors all stem from a female donor with ankylosing spondylitis or in good health (not recorded which).

This clonotype has a count of ten or more. The chain has TRBV9 and TRBJ1-6; D perhaps matches TRBD1 (5 bases). The V end was cut by 2 bases, the J end by 6 bases, with 15 bases between. The germline CDR1 and CDR2 sequences are SGDLS and YYNGEE. The CDR3 runs 16 residues. The CDR3 region has the DNA TGTGCCAGCAGCGTGGGGCACAGACAGCTTAATTCACCCCTCCACTTT. Protein product: CASSVGHRQLNSPLHF.

The CDR3 is CASSVFSSTDTQYF. CDR3 nucleotides: TGTGCCAGCAGCGTATTTAGTAGCACAGATACGCAGTATTTT. The V and J genes are TRBV9 and TRBJ2-3, with no clear D. Trimming shortened V by 1 base and J by 0 bases, and 6 bases separated the two germline ends. This CDR3 is 14 amino acids long. From germline, CDR1 is SGDLS and CDR2 YYNGEE.